These T cell receptor beta chains were read from a single sample in a study of blood T cell repertoires in COVID-19. TCRdb keeps only in-frame clones here, not all; method: immunoSEQ multiplex PCR. The sample carries 120,000 to 150,000 clones, roughly 79% recorded once. Sequenced: peripheral blood. These receptors were obtained from a human donor with acute or convalescent COVID-19. The donor label of this sample is uncertain. The CDR3 runs from the conserved cysteine through the conserved F or W. The D gene is left open where the match is weak. Some rows mark clone size as missing; the rest say once, few, many or name a class of expanded clone.

d_call: TRBD1; clone_size: NA; j_call: TRBJ2-3; v_call: TRBV5-1; cdr3_aa: CASSLFYGTATTDTQYF; cdr3_nt: TGCGCCAGCAGCTTATTCTACGGGACAGCTACCACAGATACGCAGTATTTT
d_call: NA; clone_size: NA; j_call: TRBJ1-1; v_call: TRBV12-3/TRBV12-4; cdr3_aa: CASRTGTEAFF; cdr3_nt: TGTGCCAGCAGAACCGGGACTGAAGCTTTCTTT
d_call: NA; clone_size: NA; j_call: TRBJ1-5; v_call: TRBV27; cdr3_aa: CASSLSAGRHQPQHF; cdr3_nt: TGTGCCAGCAGTTTATCAGCGGGACGTCATCAGCCCCAGCATTTT
d_call: NA; clone_size: NA; j_call: TRBJ2-7; v_call: TRBV19; cdr3_aa: CASSMRGPYYEQYF; cdr3_nt: TGTGCCAGTAGTATGCGGGGACCTTACTACGAGCAGTACTTC
d_call: NA; clone_size: few; j_call: TRBJ1-1; v_call: TRBV2; cdr3_aa: CASSDRDIRPEAFF; cdr3_nt: TGTGCCAGCAGTGACCGGGACATCCGTCCTGAAGCTTTCTTT
d_call: TRBD1; clone_size: few; j_call: TRBJ2-5; v_call: TRBV14; cdr3_aa: CASSQGQTTGKETQYF; cdr3_nt: TGTGCCAGCAGCCAGGGACAGACGACGGGAAAGGAGACCCAGTACTTC
d_call: NA; clone_size: few; j_call: TRBJ2-2; v_call: TRBV24-1; cdr3_aa: CATSDPGLYTGELFF; cdr3_nt: TGTGCCACCAGTGACCCCGGACTGTACACCGGGGAGCTGTTTTTT
d_call: NA; clone_size: NA; j_call: TRBJ2-5; v_call: TRBV6-4; cdr3_aa: CASGGSSVPGETQYF; cdr3_nt: TGTGCCAGCGGGGGGTCTAGTGTTCCAGGAGAGACCCAGTACTTC
d_call: TRBD2; clone_size: NA; j_call: TRBJ2-3; v_call: TRBV18; cdr3_aa: CASSSGGADTQYF; cdr3_nt: TGTGCCAGCTCATCGGGGGGGGCAGATACGCAGTATTTT
d_call: NA; clone_size: NA; j_call: TRBJ1-2; v_call: TRBV6-5; cdr3_aa: CASSYSLTGVYGYTF; cdr3_nt: TGTGCCAGCAGTTACTCCCTGACAGGCGTCTATGGCTACACCTTC
d_call: NA; clone_size: few; j_call: TRBJ1-3; v_call: TRBV6-5; cdr3_aa: CASRQGDTIYF; cdr3_nt: TGTGCCAGCAGGCAGGGTGACACCATATATTTT
d_call: NA; clone_size: NA; j_call: TRBJ1-3; v_call: TRBV19; cdr3_aa: CASMRNTIYF; cdr3_nt: TGTGCCAGTATGAGGAACACCATATATTTT
d_call: TRBD1; clone_size: NA; j_call: TRBJ1-1; v_call: TRBV5-1; cdr3_aa: CASSYSGTGINTEAFF; cdr3_nt: TGCGCCAGCAGTTACTCCGGGACAGGGATCAACACTGAAGCTTTCTTT
d_call: NA; clone_size: NA; j_call: TRBJ1-1; v_call: TRBV27; cdr3_aa: CASSFGGNTEAFF; cdr3_nt: TGTGCCAGCAGTTTTGGAGGGAACACTGAAGCTTTCTTT
d_call: TRBD1; clone_size: few; j_call: TRBJ2-5; v_call: TRBV6-6; cdr3_aa: CASNNRGTQETQYF; cdr3_nt: TGTGCCAGCAACAACAGGGGGACTCAAGAGACCCAGTACTTC
d_call: NA; clone_size: NA; j_call: TRBJ2-2; v_call: TRBV6-5; cdr3_aa: CASSMPRGATGELFF; cdr3_nt: TGTGCCAGCAGTATGCCCCGGGGGGCCACCGGGGAGCTGTTTTTT
d_call: NA; clone_size: NA; j_call: TRBJ1-1; v_call: TRBV10-3; cdr3_aa: CAISEKQGEFTEAFF; cdr3_nt: TGTGCCATCAGTGAAAAACAGGGAGAATTCACTGAAGCTTTCTTT
d_call: NA; clone_size: NA; j_call: TRBJ1-2; v_call: TRBV18; cdr3_aa: CASSIREDYGYTF; cdr3_nt: TGTGCCAGCTCAATCCGGGAGGACTATGGCTACACCTTC
d_call: NA; clone_size: NA; j_call: TRBJ1-5; v_call: TRBV5-1; cdr3_aa: CASSQDINQPQHF; cdr3_nt: TGCGCCAGCAGCCAAGACATCAATCAGCCCCAGCATTTT
d_call: TRBD2; clone_size: NA; j_call: TRBJ2-3; v_call: TRBV9; cdr3_aa: CASSPSSGGLLGTQYF; cdr3_nt: TGTGCCAGCAGTCCTTCTAGCGGGGGGTTGTTGGGTACGCAGTATTTT
d_call: NA; clone_size: NA; j_call: TRBJ1-1; v_call: TRBV5-1; cdr3_aa: CASSLDSGRAEAFF; cdr3_nt: TGCGCCAGCAGCTTGGATTCGGGAAGAGCTGAAGCTTTCTTT
d_call: TRBD1; clone_size: NA; j_call: TRBJ1-1; v_call: TRBV18; cdr3_aa: CASSPPTGPNTEAFF; cdr3_nt: TGTGCCAGCTCACCACCGACAGGGCCGAACACTGAAGCTTTCTTT
d_call: NA; clone_size: NA; j_call: TRBJ1-3; v_call: TRBV9; cdr3_aa: CASSLTGTGNTIYF; cdr3_nt: TGTGCCAGCAGCCTTACAGGGACTGGAAACACCATATATTTT
d_call: NA; clone_size: NA; j_call: TRBJ2-1; v_call: TRBV9; cdr3_aa: CASSAVATPYNEQFF; cdr3_nt: TGTGCCAGCAGCGCCGTAGCTACACCTTACAATGAGCAGTTCTTC
d_call: NA; clone_size: NA; j_call: TRBJ1-1; v_call: TRBV29-1; cdr3_aa: CSASGQLVNTEAFF; cdr3_nt: TGCAGCGCCAGTGGACAGCTCGTGAACACTGAAGCTTTCTTT
d_call: TRBD1; clone_size: NA; j_call: TRBJ1-1; v_call: TRBV2; cdr3_aa: CASRGRGQGTEAFF; cdr3_nt: TGTGCCAGCAGGGGCAGGGGGCAAGGCACTGAAGCTTTCTTT
d_call: NA; clone_size: NA; j_call: TRBJ2-3; v_call: TRBV20-1; cdr3_aa: CSLDNTDTQYF; cdr3_nt: TGCAGTCTTGACAACACAGATACGCAGTATTTT
d_call: NA; clone_size: NA; j_call: TRBJ1-1; v_call: TRBV7-9; cdr3_aa: CASSLGSGEGSTEAFF; cdr3_nt: TGTGCCAGCAGCCTCGGGTCAGGGGAAGGGAGCACTGAAGCTTTCTTT
d_call: TRBD1; clone_size: NA; j_call: TRBJ2-5; v_call: TRBV3-1/TRBV3-2; cdr3_aa: CASSQAGQQETQYF; cdr3_nt: TGTGCCAGCAGCCAAGCGGGACAGCAAGAGACCCAGTACTTC
d_call: NA; clone_size: NA; j_call: TRBJ2-5; v_call: TRBV9; cdr3_aa: CASSLDSYQETQYF; cdr3_nt: TGTGCCAGCAGCTTGGACTCTTACCAAGAGACCCAGTACTTC
d_call: TRBD1; clone_size: few; j_call: TRBJ2-3; v_call: TRBV24-1; cdr3_aa: CATSDPGQGVDTQYF; cdr3_nt: TGTGCCACCAGTGATCCGGGACAGGGTGTCGATACGCAGTATTTT
d_call: TRBD1; clone_size: NA; j_call: TRBJ2-1; v_call: TRBV2; cdr3_aa: CASGDSYNEQFF; cdr3_nt: TGTGCCAGTGGGGACAGCTACAATGAGCAGTTCTTC
d_call: NA; clone_size: NA; j_call: TRBJ1-6; v_call: TRBV5-1; cdr3_aa: CASSLRQGPNSPLHF; cdr3_nt: TGCGCCAGCAGCTTGAGGCAGGGCCCAAATTCACCCCTCCACTTT
d_call: NA; clone_size: NA; j_call: TRBJ1-1; v_call: TRBV2; cdr3_aa: CASTRQRETTEAFF; cdr3_nt: TGTGCCAGCACGCGGCAGCGGGAGACGACTGAAGCTTTCTTT
d_call: TRBD2; clone_size: NA; j_call: TRBJ2-1; v_call: TRBV9; cdr3_aa: CASSAGSGGYNEQFF; cdr3_nt: TGTGCCAGCAGCGCGGGGAGCGGGGGGTACAATGAGCAGTTCTTC
d_call: NA; clone_size: NA; j_call: TRBJ1-5; v_call: TRBV4-2; cdr3_aa: CASSQGGDIGNQPQHF; cdr3_nt: TGTGCCAGCAGCCAAGGAGGGGACATCGGAAATCAGCCCCAGCATTTT
d_call: NA; clone_size: NA; j_call: TRBJ1-1; v_call: TRBV3-1/TRBV3-2; cdr3_aa: CASRPGQLNTEAFF; cdr3_nt: TGTGCCAGCAGACCTGGACAGTTGAACACTGAAGCTTTCTTT
d_call: TRBD2; clone_size: NA; j_call: TRBJ2-3; v_call: TRBV3-1/TRBV3-2; cdr3_aa: CASSQQRGGSTDTQYF; cdr3_nt: TGTGCCAGCAGCCAACAGCGGGGGGGGAGCACAGATACGCAGTATTTT
d_call: TRBD1; clone_size: NA; j_call: TRBJ1-2; v_call: TRBV7-8; cdr3_aa: CASSSLPGQRGQDYGYTF; cdr3_nt: TGTGCCAGCAGCTCCCTCCCGGGGCAGAGGGGGCAGGACTATGGCTACACCTTC
d_call: TRBD2; clone_size: NA; j_call: TRBJ2-5; v_call: TRBV5-4; cdr3_aa: CASGLAGGETQYF; cdr3_nt: TGTGCCAGCGGACTAGCGGGGGGGGAGACCCAGTACTTC
d_call: NA; clone_size: once; j_call: TRBJ1-3; v_call: TRBV7-2; cdr3_aa: CASSLESGGGPSGNTIYF; cdr3_nt: TGTGCCAGCAGCTTAGAGAGTGGAGGAGGGCCCTCTGGAAACACCATATATTTT
d_call: TRBD1; clone_size: NA; j_call: TRBJ1-2; v_call: TRBV19; cdr3_aa: CASSIATGGGQEGYTF; cdr3_nt: TGTGCCAGTAGTATAGCGACAGGGGGCGGTCAAGAAGGCTACACCTTC
d_call: TRBD1; clone_size: once; j_call: TRBJ1-1; v_call: TRBV19; cdr3_aa: CASSRGQGSWAEAFF; cdr3_nt: TGTGCCAGTAGTAGGGGACAGGGGTCATGGGCTGAAGCTTTCTTT
d_call: NA; clone_size: NA; j_call: TRBJ1-2; v_call: TRBV6-5; cdr3_aa: CASSKTTTRGSGYTF; cdr3_nt: TGTGCCAGCAGCAAAACGACAACGAGAGGGAGCGGCTACACCTTC
d_call: TRBD1; clone_size: NA; j_call: TRBJ1-5; v_call: TRBV3-1/TRBV3-2; cdr3_aa: CASSLNRGEPQHF; cdr3_nt: TGTGCCAGCAGCCTTAACAGGGGGGAGCCCCAGCATTTT
d_call: NA; clone_size: NA; j_call: TRBJ1-2; v_call: TRBV10-3; cdr3_aa: CAISEGGDEGYTF; cdr3_nt: TGTGCCATCAGTGAGGGAGGGGATGAGGGCTACACCTTC
d_call: TRBD1; clone_size: NA; j_call: TRBJ2-1; v_call: TRBV7-3; cdr3_aa: CASGWTGGVEQFF; cdr3_nt: TGTGCCAGCGGGTGGACAGGGGGCGTTGAGCAGTTCTTC
d_call: NA; clone_size: NA; j_call: TRBJ1-4; v_call: TRBV9; cdr3_aa: CASSVEGSLNEKLFF; cdr3_nt: TGTGCCAGCAGCGTAGAAGGGAGCCTTAATGAAAAACTGTTTTTT
d_call: NA; clone_size: NA; j_call: TRBJ1-6; v_call: TRBV6-6; cdr3_aa: CASSPGQPNSPLHF; cdr3_nt: TGTGCCAGCAGTCCCGGACAGCCTAATTCACCCCTCCACTTT
d_call: TRBD2; clone_size: NA; j_call: TRBJ2-3; v_call: TRBV5-1; cdr3_aa: CASSLARGTSGGKDTQYF; cdr3_nt: TGCGCCAGCAGCTTGGCAAGGGGGACTAGCGGGGGAAAGGATACGCAGTATTTT
d_call: TRBD1; clone_size: NA; j_call: TRBJ1-4; v_call: TRBV7-9; cdr3_aa: CASSLRTPTGDEKLFF; cdr3_nt: TGTGCCAGCAGCTTACGAACCCCGACAGGGGATGAAAAACTGTTTTTT
d_call: NA; clone_size: NA; j_call: TRBJ2-1; v_call: TRBV5-1; cdr3_aa: CASSEGGLNNEQFF; cdr3_nt: TGCGCCAGCTCTGAGGGGGGGCTTAACAATGAGCAGTTCTTC
d_call: NA; clone_size: NA; j_call: TRBJ2-2; v_call: TRBV14; cdr3_aa: CASSQPRGNTGELFF; cdr3_nt: TGTGCCAGCAGCCAACCGCGGGGGAACACCGGGGAGCTGTTTTTT
d_call: NA; clone_size: NA; j_call: TRBJ1-2; v_call: TRBV14; cdr3_aa: CASSQDRVPGYGYTF; cdr3_nt: TGTGCCAGCAGCCAAGATCGGGTGCCCGGCTATGGCTACACCTTC
d_call: TRBD1; clone_size: NA; j_call: TRBJ1-4; v_call: TRBV7-9; cdr3_aa: CASSSATGEEKLFF; cdr3_nt: TGTGCCAGCAGCTCGGCGACAGGGGAGGAAAAACTGTTTTTT
d_call: NA; clone_size: NA; j_call: TRBJ1-1; v_call: TRBV2; cdr3_aa: CASRSGWMNTEAFF; cdr3_nt: TGTGCCAGCAGGTCCGGGTGGATGAACACTGAAGCTTTCTTT